Included here is one TCR beta chain sequence, with context. This clone was picked up a small number of times. It lacks a known antigen. No quality values exist for individual bases; no much larger clone is one base distant. The sample belongs to a study of control samples from healthy donors and cancer patients (TCRdb year 2020). Library creation used the immunoSEQ multiplex PCR assay. Entries here come from immuneACCESS through TCRdb and include only in-frame sequences with V and J called. Some clones fail to appear in such tables; in the studies checked, an unresolved V gene covers under half of the shortfall, and the cause of the remainder is unknown. The sample profile shows 98,000 or so clones; roughly 86% of them were found once. Of the sample, about 2% falls within the top ten clones. The sequence came from a man aged 60 to 69 in good health. Sequencing was performed on blood.

The nucleotide sequence is TGTGCCAGCAGCTTAGTCGGGACAGGGGCGGAAAAACTGTTTTTT. It encodes CASSLVGTGAEKLFF. The V and J segments used are TRBV13 and TRBJ1-4, with 10 bases aligning to TRBD1. The CDR3, from cysteine to phenylalanine, totals 15 residues. CDR3 DNA only is kept here, 45 bases in frame from base 1. The CDR1 and CDR2 encoded by the germline V gene (reference sequence) are PRHDT and FYEKMQ. V trim: 1 base; J trim: 8 bases; unmatched bases: 4.